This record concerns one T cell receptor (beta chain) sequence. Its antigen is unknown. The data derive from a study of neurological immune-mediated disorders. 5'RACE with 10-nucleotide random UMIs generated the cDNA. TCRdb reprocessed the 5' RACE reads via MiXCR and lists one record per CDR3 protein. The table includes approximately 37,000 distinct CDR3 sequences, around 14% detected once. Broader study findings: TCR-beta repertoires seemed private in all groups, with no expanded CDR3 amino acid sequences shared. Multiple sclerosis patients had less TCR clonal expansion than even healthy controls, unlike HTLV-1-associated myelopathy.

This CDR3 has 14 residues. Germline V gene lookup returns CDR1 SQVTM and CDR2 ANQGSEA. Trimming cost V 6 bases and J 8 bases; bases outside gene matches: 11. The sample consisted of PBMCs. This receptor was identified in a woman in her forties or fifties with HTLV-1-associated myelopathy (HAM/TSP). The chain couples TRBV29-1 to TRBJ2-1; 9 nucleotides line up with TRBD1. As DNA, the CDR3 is TGCAGCGTGGTCGGGACAGGGCTAGTCCATGAGCAGTTCTTC. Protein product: CSVVGTGLVHEQFF.